The 22 T cell receptor beta chains below all came from one sample that was sequenced in a study of T cell responses to AZD1222 COVID-19 vaccine (dated by TCRdb to the early 2020s). The library was produced with the immunoSEQ multiplex PCR assay. TCRdb obtained this table from immuneACCESS and retained in-frame rearrangements with V and J assigned. These tables miss some clones; where compared with another copy, unresolved V genes account for less than half of the shortfall, and the remainder is unexplained. The sample data list more than 85,000 clones, and about 89% of these were observed just once. 7.5% of the sample goes to the ten largest clones. The sample's time point label, in plain terms: baseline before first vaccination. Material: peripheral blood, obtained on day 0 of AZD1222 vaccination. The receptors originated from an adult in good health.

The chain has TRBV6-1 and TRBJ2-5; 11 bases align to TRBD1. The V and J ends lost 0 bases and 1 base, in that order; junction bases with no gene match: 4. This CDR3 spans 17 amino acids. From germline, CDR1 is MNHNS and CDR2 SASEGT. DNA for the CDR3: TGTGCCAGCAGTGAAGCTCGGGACAGGGGGATCCAAGAGACCCAGTACTTC. It specifies CASSEARDRGIQETQYF.

The V and J genes are TRBV2 and TRBJ2-6; tentative D call: TRBD1 (5 bases). V was trimmed by 5 bases and J by 0 bases, leaving 11 bases between them. This CDR3 has 16 amino acids. Looked up from germline, CDR1 is SNHLY and CDR2 is FYNNEI. The CDR3: CASSTRQSSGANVLTF. The CDR3 DNA reads as TGTGCCAGCAGTACCCGACAGAGCTCTGGGGCCAACGTCCTGACTTTC.

The V call is TRBV11-3, the J call TRBJ2-1; TRBD1 agrees at 10 bases. V lost 4 bases to trimming and J lost 7 bases; unmatched junction nucleotides: 4. Germline assignment: CDR1 SGHNT and CDR2 YENEEA. The CDR3 has 14 amino acids. Here the CDR3 reads CASSSGQGRNEQFF. In DNA, the CDR3 is TGTGCCAGCAGCTCGGGACAGGGGCGGAATGAGCAGTTCTTC.

The chain couples TRBV5-1 to TRBJ1-2, with TRBD1 as a possible D gene (6 bases). There are 14 residues in the CDR3. V was trimmed by 4 bases and J by 1 base, leaving 11 bases between them. Germline CDR1 SGHRS, CDR2 YFSETQ. CDR3 in amino acids: CASSPGVDNYGYTF. In nucleotides, the CDR3 is TGCGCCAGCAGCCCAGGGGTTGATAACTATGGCTACACCTTC.

The chain employs TRBV5-1 and TRBJ1-6; D remains ambiguous. CDR3 size: 14 residues. V lost 4 bases and J 11 bases, leaving 16 bases between the germline ends. Germline V gene lookup returns CDR1 SGHRS and CDR2 YFSETQ. CDR3 DNA sequence: TGCGCCAGCAGCCGAACAGATCGGGAGGCACCCCTCCACTTT. Its translation is CASSRTDREAPLHF.

The chain carries TRBV7-6 and TRBJ1-1, with D maybe TRBD1 (5 bases). Germline lookup yields CDR1 SGHVS and CDR2 FNYEAQ. Trimming cost V 5 bases and J 4 bases, with 11 bases left between them. There are 13 residues in the CDR3. Written as DNA, the CDR3 is TGTGCCAGCAGCCCTGGACAAGGCACTGAAGCTTTCTTT. This encodes CASSPGQGTEAFF.

In this sample, this clone turned up once. The genes are TRBV10-2 and TRBJ1-5; 7 bases fit TRBD1. With V trimmed by 1 base and J by 9 bases, 9 bases remained unmatched. This CDR3 contains 15 residues. The V gene's germline CDR1 is WSHSY and CDR2 SAAADI. CDR3 residues: CASSEWQGGLGPQHF. The CDR3, as DNA: TGCGCCAGCAGTGAGTGGCAGGGGGGCCTGGGGCCCCAGCATTTT.

V is TRBV9 and J is TRBJ1-5, with 7 nucleotides matching TRBD1. V lost 0 bases to trimming and J lost 4 bases; unmatched junction nucleotides: 4. Germline V gene data show CDR1 as SGDLS and CDR2 as YYNGEE. There are 15 residues in the CDR3. CDR3 DNA sequence: TGTGCCAGCAGCGTAGATGGACAGGTAAATCAGCCCCAGCATTTT. Translated: CASSVDGQVNQPQHF.

This rearrangement joins TRBV9 to TRBJ2-1, with 12 bases lining up with TRBD2. CDR1 SGDLS and CDR2 YYNGEE come from the germline V gene. The V and J ends lost 4 bases and 8 bases, in that order; junction bases with no gene match: 10. The CDR3 loop spans 16 amino acids. CDR3 in amino acids: CASSSHGLAGFYEQFF. The CDR3 nucleotides read TGTGCCAGCAGCTCCCACGGACTAGCGGGATTTTATGAGCAGTTCTTC.

The genes are TRBV19 and TRBJ1-6; a weak D match, TRBD1 (6 bases). Germline V gene data show CDR1 as LNHDA and CDR2 as SQIVND (reference sequence). Trimming shortened V by 5 bases and J by 6 bases, and 17 bases separated the two germline ends. This CDR3 is built from 16 residues. The CDR3 region is CASSPNGQTFNSPLHF. DNA for the CDR3: TGTGCCAGTAGTCCAAATGGACAGACTTTTAATTCACCCCTCCACTTT.

The chain links TRBV18 to TRBJ1-1; tentative D call: TRBD1 (5 bases). Trimming took off 4 bases at V and 10 bases at J, with 13 bases between the two ends. This CDR3 spans 12 amino acids. Germline loops: CDR1 KGHSH, CDR2 LQKENI. The CDR3: CASSLLREGAFF. Here the CDR3 DNA reads TGTGCCAGCTCACTTCTCAGGGAGGGAGCTTTCTTT.

The chain is built from TRBV16 and TRBJ2-1; D tentatively reads TRBD1 or TRBD2 (5 bases each). CDR3 size: 15 residues. The V end lost 3 bases, the J end lost 0 bases, and 9 bases lay between the germline ends. CDR1 and CDR2 from the germline V gene are KGHSY and FQNENV. The CDR3 sequence is CASSQGDLSYNEQFF. The CDR3, as DNA: TGTGCCAGCAGCCAGGGGGATCTCTCCTACAATGAGCAGTTCTTC.

The J gene is TRBJ1-6, the V gene TRBV27, with 7 bases aligning to TRBD1. Germline V CDR1 and CDR2: MNHEY, SMNVEV (reference sequence). CDR3 length: 17 residues. With 4 bases clipped from V and 11 bases from J, the junction kept 17 bases outside the gene matches. This CDR3 is CASSSLPPGQVQPPLHF. CDR3 sequence (DNA): TGTGCCAGCAGTTCCCTACCCCCCGGACAGGTACAGCCACCCCTCCACTTT.

This sequence joins TRBV5-8 and TRBJ2-1; D unclear. Germline V gives CDR1 SGHTS, CDR2 YDEGEE. The CDR3 extends over 13 amino acids. Trimming shortened V by 4 bases and J by 4 bases, and 9 bases separated the two germline ends. The CDR3 protein is CASSVGWYNEQFF. DNA for the CDR3: TGTGCCAGCAGCGTAGGATGGTACAATGAGCAGTTCTTC.

This clone was counted once. The chain has TRBV7-9 and TRBJ1-1; D is unclear. V was trimmed by 3 bases and J by 0 bases, leaving 11 bases between them. The CDR3 spans 15 residues. Germline CDR1 is SEHNR and CDR2 is FQNEAQ (reference sequence). DNA of the CDR3: TGTGCCAGCAGCTTCCCCATGGGCTTGAACACTGAAGCTTTCTTT. Translation: CASSFPMGLNTEAFF.

This sequence joins TRBV7-6 and TRBJ2-5, with 11 bases lining up with TRBD2. The germline V gene encodes CDR1 SGHVS and CDR2 FNYEAQ. With V trimmed by 5 bases and J by 2 bases, 4 bases remained unmatched. The CDR3 is 15 amino acids. The CDR3 reads CASSIRLAGQETQYF. The CDR3 nucleotides read TGTGCCAGCAGCATTAGACTAGCGGGGCAAGAGACCCAGTACTTC. The entire variable domain, with the rest obtained from reference TRBV7-6 and TRBJ2-5, is as follows: GAGVSQSPRYKVTKRGQDVALRCDPISGHVSLYWYRQALGQGPEFLTYFNYEAQQDKSGLPNDRFSAERPEGSISTLTIQRTEQRDSAMYRCASSIRLAGQETQYFGPGTRLLVL.

This rearrangement joins TRBV6-2 or TRBV6-3 to TRBJ2-7, with D unclear. The germline V gene encodes CDR1 MNHEY and CDR2 SVGEGT. The CDR3 is made up of 14 amino acids. Trimming shortened V by 0 bases and J by 6 bases, and 12 bases separated the two germline ends. CDR3 region: CASSYSIAFFEQYF. The CDR3 DNA sequence: TGTGCCAGCAGTTACTCGATTGCTTTTTTCGAGCAGTACTTC.

The V call is TRBV7-8, the J call TRBJ1-1; 8 positions agree with TRBD1. CDR3 length equals 14 residues. V shed 8 bases, J shed 3 bases, and the junction held 8 bases outside the gene matches. Germline CDR1 and CDR2: SGHVS and FQNEAQ. CDR3 residues: CASLNRGTYTEAFF. The CDR3 region has the DNA TGTGCCAGCCTTAACAGGGGGACATACACTGAAGCTTTCTTT.

The J gene is TRBJ2-2, the V gene TRBV5-1; D gene ambiguous. CDR3 length: 15 amino acids. Trimming cost V 4 bases and J 2 bases, with 12 bases left between them. CDR1 and CDR2 from the germline V gene are SGHRS and YFSETQ. The CDR3 is CASSLTSVNTGELFF. Written as DNA, the CDR3 is TGCGCCAGCAGCCTGACATCCGTAAACACCGGGGAGCTGTTTTTT.

The V and J genes are TRBV2 and TRBJ2-1; 8 bases are a match to TRBD1. The V and J ends lost 7 bases and 5 bases, in that order; junction bases with no gene match: 4. The CDR3 length is 13 residues. CDR1 is SNHLY and CDR2 is FYNNEI in the germline V gene. Here the CDR3 DNA reads TGTGCCAGCAACCTGGACAGGGACAATGAGCAGTTCTTC. This sequence encodes CASNLDRDNEQFF.

Notes on this clone: Mismatch with germline at one junction end may stem from a read error. The J gene is TRBJ2-5, the V gene TRBV7-7; D possibly corresponds to TRBD2 (5 bases). In germline, CDR1 is SSHAT, CDR2 FNYEAQ (reference sequence). The CDR3 has 15 amino acids. The CDR3 DNA reads TGTGCTAGCAGCCCAAACTACGGGGTCGAAGAGACCCAGTACTTC. Translating gives CASSPNYGVEETQYF.

The chain joins TRBV27 to TRBJ1-2; possible D gene TRBD1, 6 bases. Germline CDR1 MNHEY, CDR2 SMNVEV (reference sequence). This CDR3 has 11 amino acids. V lost 7 bases to trimming and J lost 8 bases, with 11 bases between them. The CDR3 DNA is TGTGCCAGCAAGGCAGGGGCCGGCTACACCTTC. Encoded protein: CASKAGAGYTF.